This T cell receptor (beta chain) is drawn from a study of T cells in Graves' hyperthyroidism and ophthalmopathy. Researchers amplified the TCR beta CDR3 regions from RNA transcripts. RT-PCR in the first round (using the HTBI primer set) targeted the TCR CDR3. TCRdb analysed the multiplex PCR reads with MiXCR anew, one entry per CDR3 protein. The sample contains around 700,000 distinct CDR3 sequences, over 15% of which appear only once. Recently diagnosed hyperthyroidism of less than 2 months' duration affected patients aged 18 to 65. Patients having uncontrolled infection, another autoimmune disease, pregnancy or lactation were not included. Preceding any ophthalmopathy symptoms, the blood sample dates from first hyperthyroidism diagnosis. The germline V gene encodes CDR1 MNHEY and CDR2 SVGAGI. The CDR3 contains 18 residues. The V gene lost 2 bases and the J gene lost 0 bases, with 17 bases spanning the gap.

On this clonotype: The antigen remains unidentified.

General study points: Researchers found most expanded thyroid clonotypes above 0.001 in blood as well.

The chain is built from TRBV6-5 and TRBJ1-5; no firm D call. Material: blood. The TCR originated in a woman in her forties or fifties with Graves' hyperthyroidism that later progressed to Graves' ophthalmopathy. CDR3: CASSYTNRQPYSNQPQHF. CDR3 in DNA: TGTGCCAGCAGTTACACCAACCGGCAGCCGTATAGCAATCAGCCCCAGCATTTT.